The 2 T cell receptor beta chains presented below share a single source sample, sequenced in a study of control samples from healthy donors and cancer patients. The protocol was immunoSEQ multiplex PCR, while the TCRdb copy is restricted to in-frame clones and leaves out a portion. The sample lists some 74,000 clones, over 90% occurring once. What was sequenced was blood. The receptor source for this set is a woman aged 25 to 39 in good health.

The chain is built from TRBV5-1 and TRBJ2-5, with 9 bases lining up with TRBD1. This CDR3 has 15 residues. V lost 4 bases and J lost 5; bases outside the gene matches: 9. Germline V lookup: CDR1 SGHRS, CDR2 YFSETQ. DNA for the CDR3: TGCGCCAGCAGCGCATTCGGACAGGGGCGGGAGACCCAGTACTTC. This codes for CASSAFGQGRETQYF.

In DNA form, the CDR3 reads TGTGCCAGCAAGACAGGAGCGAACACCGGGGAGCTGTTTTTT. It translates to CASKTGANTGELFF. The chain uses TRBV2 and TRBJ2-2; the D gene is possibly TRBD1 (6 bases). Trimming took 7 bases from V and 0 from J, leaving 9 bases between them. There are 14 residues in the CDR3. Germline V CDR1 and CDR2: SNHLY, FYNNEI. The full variable domain, its missing parts supplied by reference TRBV2 and TRBJ2-2, is EPEVTQTPSHQVTQMGQEVILRCVPISNHLYFYWYRQILGQKVEFLVSFYNNEISEKSEIFDDQFSVERPDGSNFTLKIRSTKLEDSAMYFCASKTGANTGELFFGEGSRLTVL.